The 28 T cell receptor beta chains below all came from one sample that was sequenced in a study of cytomegalovirus exposure and HLA in healthy donors. 13 Jbeta primers and 60 Vbeta primers were used for the PCR. Method: immunoSEQ multiplex PCR; TCRdb's copy keeps in-frame clones and lacks some. The table lists around 110,000 clones, 70% to 80% of them singletons, with about 1.6% in the top ten. The sequencing input was PBMCs. These receptors were collected from a woman aged 18-29 years in good health and CMV-seronegative.

This sequence joins TRBV30 and TRBJ1-5, with 8 bases that match TRBD1. The CDR3 is 13 amino acids. Germline assignment: CDR1 GTSNPN and CDR2 SVGIG (reference sequence). J was trimmed by 4 bases and V by 3 bases; bases with no gene match: 2. CDR3 in DNA: TGTGCCTGGAGCAGACAGGGGAATCAGCCCCAGCATTTT. It encodes CAWSRQGNQPQHF.

This clone was observed a handful of times. V gene TRBV9 combines with J gene TRBJ1-1, with 9 bases lining up with TRBD1. The CDR3 is made up of 16 amino acids. The V gene end was trimmed by 3 bases and the J gene end by 3 bases; junction bases not matched to a gene: 9. Germline CDR1 SGDLS, CDR2 YYNGEE. The CDR3 sequence: CASSEPGQGGDTEAFF. The CDR3, as DNA: TGTGCCAGCAGCGAGCCGGGACAGGGTGGGGACACTGAAGCTTTCTTT.

This clone was observed once. This chain uses TRBV5-6 with TRBJ1-2, with TRBD1 matching 9 bases. The CDR3 has 14 residues. V dropped 3 bases and J dropped 4; count of bases not matched to a gene: 4. The germline V gene has CDR1 SGHDT and CDR2 YYEEEE. DNA of the CDR3: TGTGCCAGCAGCTCAGTGACAGGGGGCTATGGCTACACCTTC. It is translated as CASSSVTGGYGYTF.

The rearrangement joins TRBV7-2 to TRBJ2-1; 7 positions match TRBD2. CDR1 is SGHTA, CDR2 FQGNSA, per germline. V gave up 1 base and J gave up 2 bases; unmatched junction bases: 11. CDR3 length: 18 amino acids. CDR3 amino acids: CASSLGGSGHFPYNEQFF. The CDR3 nucleotides read TGTGCCAGCAGCTTAGGGGGTAGCGGGCACTTTCCCTACAATGAGCAGTTCTTC.

The rearrangement uses TRBV28 and TRBJ1-4, with a weak D call TRBD1 (5 bases). V dropped 7 bases and J dropped 2 bases, with 5 bases sitting between them. This CDR3 has 12 amino acids. Germline V lookup: CDR1 MDHEN, CDR2 SYDVKM. CDR3 in DNA: TGTGCCAGCAAGGGGACTAATGAAAAACTGTTTTTT. Amino acids: CASKGTNEKLFF.

About this clone itself: The junction departs from germline at one end; a sequencing error may be responsible. The chain recombines TRBV7-9 with TRBJ1-2; TRBD1 matches at 9 bases. The CDR3 runs to 15 residues. Germline CDR1 reads SEHNR; CDR2 reads FQNEAQ (reference sequence). In DNA, the CDR3 is TGTTCCAGCAGCATCCACAGGGGGCCGGTGGGTGGCTACACCTTC. This translates into CSSSIHRGPVGGYTF.

The CDR3 spells CASSFGGASYNEQFF. The CDR3 region has the DNA TGCGCCAGCAGCTTTGGGGGGGCTTCCTACAATGAGCAGTTCTTC. The rearrangement uses TRBV5-1 and TRBJ2-1; possibly TRBD2 for D (7 bases). Germline CDR1 is SGHRS and CDR2 is YFSETQ. CDR3 size: 15 residues. Trimming stripped 2 bases from V and 1 base from J, with 10 bases between.

This clone was found once. The rearrangement links TRBV5-1 to TRBJ2-3; 16 bases fit TRBD2. V lost 6 bases, J lost 2 bases, and 9 bases stayed unmatched. Germline V gene lookup returns CDR1 SGHRS and CDR2 YFSETQ. This CDR3 is 18 amino acids long. CDR3 protein: CASTPGLAGGRSTDTQYF. DNA for the CDR3: TGCGCCAGCACTCCGGGACTAGCGGGGGGGCGGTCCACAGATACGCAGTATTTT.

This rearrangement joins TRBV2 to TRBJ1-5, with 10 nucleotides matching TRBD1. There are 15 residues in the CDR3. J was trimmed by 9 bases and V by 3 bases; bases with no gene match: 8. Germline values: CDR1 SNHLY, CDR2 FYNNEI. CDR3 in DNA: TGTGCCAGCAGTGAGGGGGGACAGGGGAGTCGGCCCCAGCATTTT. Protein product: CASSEGGQGSRPQHF. The variable domain in full, with the rest retrieved from reference TRBV2 and TRBJ1-5, is EPEVTQTPSHQVTQMGQEVILRCVPISNHLYFYWYRQILGQKVEFLVSFYNNEISEKSEIFDDQFSVERPDGSNFTLKIRSTKLEDSAMYFCASSEGGQGSRPQHFGDGTRLSIL.

The genes are TRBV7-8 and TRBJ2-1, with TRBD1 matching 9 bases. Germline CDR1 is SGHVS and CDR2 is FQNEAQ. V lost 1 base, J lost 14 bases, and 3 bases stayed unmatched. This CDR3 comprises 12 residues. The CDR3: CASSLDRDREFF. As DNA, the CDR3 is TGTGCCAGCAGCTTAGACCGGGACAGGGAGTTCTTC.

The chain employs TRBV7-2 and TRBJ1-6, with 7 bases that match TRBD1. This CDR3 has 15 amino acids. Per germline, CDR1 SGHTA and CDR2 FQGNSA. J lost 4 bases, V lost 5 bases, and 5 bases had no gene match. The CDR3 DNA follows: TGTGCCAGCAGCCCCGGGGACAGATATAATTCACCCCTCCACTTT. Residues: CASSPGDRYNSPLHF.

This clone appeared a few times. This chain connects TRBV19 to TRBJ2-1, with 11 nucleotides matching TRBD2. In germline, CDR1 is LNHDA, CDR2 SQIVND (reference sequence). The V gene end was trimmed by 4 bases and the J gene end by 0 bases; junction bases not matched to a gene: 17. The CDR3 has 21 amino acids. The CDR3 sequence is CASSTQGVLAGAFSSYNEQFF. CDR3 coding DNA: TGTGCCAGTAGTACCCAGGGGGTACTAGCGGGAGCTTTCAGCTCCTACAATGAGCAGTTCTTC.

The CDR3 DNA reads TGCGCCAGCAGCTCCTCAGGGACAGGGGGAAACACCATATATTTT. It translates to CASSSSGTGGNTIYF. The J gene is TRBJ1-3, the V gene TRBV5-1; 9 bases are a match to TRBD1. The V and J ends lost 3 bases and 4 bases, in that order; junction bases with no gene match: 5. In germline, CDR1 is SGHRS, CDR2 YFSETQ. CDR3 length equals 15 residues. Full variable domain (rest looked up from reference TRBV5-1 and TRBJ1-3): KAGVTQTPRYLIKTRGQQVTLSCSPISGHRSVSWYQQTPGQGLQFLFEYFSETQRNKGNFPGRFSGRQFSNSRSEMNVSTLELGDSALYLCASSSSGTGGNTIYFGEGSWLTVV.

The chain employs TRBV28 and TRBJ2-5; 10 nucleotides match TRBD2. Germline lookup yields CDR1 MDHEN and CDR2 SYDVKM. The CDR3 runs 15 residues. V was pared by 4 bases and J by 7 bases, with 9 bases of the junction left unmatched. The CDR3: CASSSRAGGLGTQYF. CDR3 nucleotide sequence: TGTGCCAGCAGTTCCAGAGCGGGGGGGCTGGGGACCCAGTACTTC. Full variable domain (remainder filled in from reference TRBV28 and TRBJ2-5): DVKVTQSSRYLVKRTGEKVFLECVQDMDHENMFWYRQDPGLGLRLIYFSYDVKMKEKGDIPEGYSVSREKKERFSLILESASTNQTSMYLCASSSRAGGLGTQYFGPGTRLLVL.

V gene TRBV29-1 combines with J gene TRBJ1-1, with a possible D match to TRBD1 (6 bases). V lost 7 bases and J 2 bases, leaving 11 bases between the germline ends. The CDR3 consists of 12 residues. Germline V gene lookup returns CDR1 SQVTM and CDR2 ANQGSEA. The CDR3 loop is CSERTANTEAFF. Written as DNA, the CDR3 is TGCAGCGAACGGACAGCCAACACTGAAGCTTTCTTT.

The rearrangement joins TRBV6-6 to TRBJ1-5, with D perhaps matching TRBD1 (5 bases). Trimming took off 8 bases at V and 5 bases at J, with 13 bases between the two ends. Germline V lookup: CDR1 MNHNY, CDR2 SVGAGI (reference sequence). This CDR3 has 13 amino acids. The CDR3 DNA reads as TGTGCCAGCGGAGCAGGGCCGGATCAGCCCCAGCATTTT. It translates to CASGAGPDQPQHF.

V is TRBV7-9 and J is TRBJ2-2, with 8 positions matching TRBD1. This CDR3 is built from 17 residues. From germline, CDR1 is SEHNR and CDR2 FQNEAQ (reference sequence). With V trimmed by 1 base and J by 1 base, 5 bases remained unmatched. The CDR3 region has the DNA TGTGCCAGCAGCTTAGGCGGCGGGACAGGGAACACCGGGGAGCTGTTTTTT. This encodes CASSLGGGTGNTGELFF. The entire variable domain, with the rest obtained from reference TRBV7-9 and TRBJ2-2, is as follows: DTGVSQNPRHKITKRGQNVTFRCDPISEHNRLYWYRQTLGQGPEFLTYFQNEAQLEKSRLLSDRFSAERPKGSFSTLEIQRTEQGDSAMYLCASSLGGGTGNTGELFFGEGSRLTVL.

The V and J genes are TRBV5-1 and TRBJ1-1, with 12 positions matching TRBD1. Germline lookup yields CDR1 SGHRS and CDR2 YFSETQ. J was trimmed by 6 bases and V by 7 bases; bases with no gene match: 16. The CDR3 runs 17 residues. CDR3 residues: CASGGTGGPLGLPEAFF. The CDR3 bases are TGCGCCAGCGGGGGGACAGGGGGCCCCCTCGGTCTCCCTGAAGCTTTCTTT.

The V call is TRBV9, the J call TRBJ2-3; 11 bases align to TRBD2. The CDR3 is made up of 17 amino acids. Germline CDR1 is SGDLS and CDR2 is YYNGEE. V dropped 2 bases and J dropped 2; count of bases not matched to a gene: 7. The CDR3 DNA follows: TGTGCCAGCAGCGTTCTAGCGGGGGGCCTGGTCACAGATACGCAGTATTTT. Its translation is CASSVLAGGLVTDTQYF. Using reference TRBV9 and TRBJ2-3 for the parts outside the CDR3, the full variable domain is DSGVTQTPKHLITATGQRVTLRCSPRSGDLSVYWYQQSLDQGLQFLIQYYNGEERAKGNILERFSAQQFPDLHSELNLSSLELGDSALYFCASSVLAGGLVTDTQYFGPGTRLTVL.

The chain recombines TRBV4-1 with TRBJ1-3; D not resolved. The CDR3 covers 14 residues. V lost 2 bases to trimming and J lost 0 bases, with 5 bases between them. Germline CDR1 reads MGHRA; CDR2 reads YSYEKL. CDR3 coding DNA: TGCGCCAGCAGCCAACCAGGCTCTGGAAACACCATATATTTT. Its protein product is CASSQPGSGNTIYF.

The rearrangement joins TRBV6-1 to TRBJ2-1; 7 nucleotides match TRBD1. J lost 5 bases, V lost 7 bases, and 11 bases had no gene match. The germline V gene has CDR1 MNHNS and CDR2 SASEGT. This CDR3 has 15 residues. CDR3 bases: TGTGCCAGCAATGCAGGGGGTCTGGGGAACAATGAGCAGTTCTTC. Protein sequence: CASNAGGLGNNEQFF.

The chain uses TRBV7-2 and TRBJ2-4; maybe TRBD2 (6 bases). Germline CDR1 is SGHTA and CDR2 is FQGNSA. V lost 5 bases, J lost 1 base, and 9 bases lay in between. This CDR3 is built from 14 residues. The CDR3 sequence: CASSDRGAKNIQYF. DNA of the CDR3: TGTGCCAGCAGCGACCGGGGGGCCAAAAACATTCAGTACTTC.

The genes are TRBV29-1 and TRBJ1-1, with 7 bases lining up with TRBD1. J gave up 3 bases and V 4 bases, and 2 bases lay outside the gene matches. The V gene's germline CDR1 is SQVTM and CDR2 ANQGSEA. This CDR3 has 12 amino acids. This chain's CDR3 is CSVVTGYTEAFF. Here the CDR3 DNA reads TGCAGCGTTGTGACAGGGTACACTGAAGCTTTCTTT. Combining the CDR3 with reference TRBV29-1 and TRBJ1-1 gives the whole variable domain SAVISQKPSRDICQRGTSLTIQCQVDSQVTMMFWYRQQPGQSLTLIATANQGSEATYESGFVIDKFPISRPNLTFSTLTVSNMSPEDSSIYLCSVVTGYTEAFFGQGTRLTVV.

V and J are TRBV9 and TRBJ1-1, with D perhaps matching TRBD1 (6 bases). V was pared by 3 bases and J by 5 bases, with 14 bases between. This CDR3 is 14 amino acids long. Germline V gene data show CDR1 as SGDLS and CDR2 as YYNGEE. This CDR3 reads CASSAQGLGTEAFF. The DNA for the CDR3 is TGTGCCAGCAGCGCACAGGGTTTGGGAACTGAAGCTTTCTTT.

This clone has only one observation. This specimen includes other DNA sequences encoding the same CDR3. The chain recombines TRBV11-2 with TRBJ2-3; 9 nucleotides match TRBD2. Looked up from germline, CDR1 is SGHAT and CDR2 is FQNNGV. The CDR3 length is 15 residues. The V gene end was trimmed by 1 base and the J gene end by 3 bases; junction bases not matched to a gene: 2. The DNA of the CDR3 is TGTGCCAGCAGCTTAGGTAGCGGGGGAACAGATACGCAGTATTTT. Its translation: CASSLGSGGTDTQYF.

The gene calls are TRBV6-6 and TRBJ1-3; 10 positions agree with TRBD1. Germline V lookup: CDR1 MNHNY, CDR2 SVGAGI (reference sequence). CDR3 size: 16 residues. V lost 0 bases, J lost 4 bases, and 3 bases stayed unmatched. The CDR3 nucleotides read TGTGCCAGCAGTTACTCGACAGGGGGCGAAGGAAACACCATATATTTT. It yields the protein CASSYSTGGEGNTIYF.

The gene calls are TRBV7-2 and TRBJ1-5; tentative D call: TRBD1 (6 bases). CDR3 length equals 13 residues. Germline V CDR1 and CDR2: SGHTA, FQGNSA. With 3 bases removed from V and 4 bases from J, the gap between germline ends came to 7 bases. CDR3 protein: CASSFRGNQPQHF. The CDR3, as DNA: TGTGCCAGCAGCTTTAGGGGGAATCAGCCCCAGCATTTT.

There are a few counts of this clone. CDR3 sequence (DNA): TGCGCCAGCAGCCAAACCGGGGTGAGCTCCTACAATGAGCAGTTCTTC. It translates to CASSQTGVSSYNEQFF. V and J are TRBV4-1 and TRBJ2-1; a weak D match, TRBD2 (5 bases). With 2 bases removed from V and 0 bases from J, the gap between germline ends came to 11 bases. Germline CDR1 and CDR2: MGHRA and YSYEKL. The CDR3 contains 16 residues.